The clone carrying this T cell receptor (beta chain) was seen more than once but under ten times. Its antigen is unidentified. This sample is drawn from a study of T cell repertoires in cytomegalovirus infection. Study details: HLA-B-restricted CMV epitopes that are well studied, plus recently identified HLA-C-restricted ones, were used by the study. Public TCR beta signatures provided an indication of both CMV infection and a matching HLA type. Points from the study as a whole: Dominant in the ex vivo response were TCR beta clonotypes restricted by HLA-C and specific for CMV. Carriers of CMV and the relevant HLA type were discriminated by public TCR beta frequency.

One entry per CDR3 protein, called by TCRdb with MiXCR from the reads. The sample lists 830,000 or so distinct CDR3 sequences; approximately 30% were seen once. The length of the CDR3 is 13 residues. Looked up from germline, CDR1 is MNHEY and CDR2 is SMNVEV (reference sequence). Trimming cost V 8 bases and J 0 bases, with 8 bases left between them. The source material was cultured CD8+ T cells from PBMCs, sampled from culture after CMV antigen stimulation. The sequence was collected from a human donor in good health (CMV status not recorded). Some clones in this sample may be carry-over from other donors' samples. The chain carries TRBV27 and TRBJ1-5, with D unclear. CDR3 sequence (DNA): TGTGCCAGCGGATATCATAGCAATCAGCCCCAGCATTTT. It codes for CASGYHSNQPQHF.